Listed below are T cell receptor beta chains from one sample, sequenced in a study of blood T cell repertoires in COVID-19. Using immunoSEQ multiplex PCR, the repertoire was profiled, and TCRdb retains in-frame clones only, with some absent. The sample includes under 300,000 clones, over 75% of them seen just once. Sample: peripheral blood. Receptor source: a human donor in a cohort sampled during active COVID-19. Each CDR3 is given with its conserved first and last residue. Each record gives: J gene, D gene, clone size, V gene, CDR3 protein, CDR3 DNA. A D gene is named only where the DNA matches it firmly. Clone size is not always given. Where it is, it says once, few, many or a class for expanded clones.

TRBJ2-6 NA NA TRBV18 CASSPGWGRANVLTF TGTGCCAGCTCCCCCGGATGGGGGCGGGCCAACGTCCTGACTTTC
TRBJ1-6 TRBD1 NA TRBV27 CASSSGDRANSPLHF TGTGCCAGCAGTTCGGGGGACAGGGCCAATTCACCCCTCCACTTT
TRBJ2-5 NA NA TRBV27 CASSFRGSRETQYF TGTGCCAGCAGTTTCCGAGGGTCCCGGGAGACCCAGTACTTC
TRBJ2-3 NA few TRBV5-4 CASKRELGTDTQYF TGTGCCAGCAAACGGGAGTTGGGCACAGATACGCAGTATTTT
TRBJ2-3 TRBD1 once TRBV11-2 CASSLPGGTQYF TGTGCCAGCAGCTTACCAGGGGGAACGCAGTATTTT
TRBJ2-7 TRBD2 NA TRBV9 CASSLTSGSPTYEQYF TGTGCCAGCAGCTTGACTAGCGGGAGTCCAACCTACGAGCAGTACTTC
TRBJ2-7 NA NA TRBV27 CASSLSQPRDEQYF TGTGCCAGCAGTTTATCGCAGCCTCGGGACGAGCAGTACTTC
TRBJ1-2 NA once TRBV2 CASSEAPQFNGYTF TGTGCCAGCAGTGAAGCTCCTCAGTTTAACGGCTACACCTTC
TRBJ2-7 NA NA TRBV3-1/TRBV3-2 CASSPRADSSYEQYF TGTGCCAGCAGCCCGCGGGCGGATAGCTCCTACGAGCAGTACTTC
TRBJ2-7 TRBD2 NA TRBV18 CASSPYSGRSYEQYF TGTGCCAGCTCACCATACAGCGGGAGATCGTACGAGCAGTACTTC
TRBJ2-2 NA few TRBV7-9 CASSPQVGELFF TGTGCCAGCAGCCCCCAGGTCGGGGAGCTGTTTTTT
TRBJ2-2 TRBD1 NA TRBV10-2 CASREGTGYIIGELFF TGCGCCAGCAGGGAAGGGACAGGGTATATCATCGGGGAGCTGTTTTTT
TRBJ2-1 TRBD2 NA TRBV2 CASSEELAGVNEQFF TGTGCCAGCAGTGAAGAACTAGCGGGAGTCAATGAGCAGTTCTTC
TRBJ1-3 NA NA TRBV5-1 CASSFQGASGNTIYF TGCGCCAGCAGCTTTCAGGGCGCGTCTGGAAACACCATATATTTT
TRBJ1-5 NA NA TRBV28 CASSPGGNSNQPQHF TGTGCCAGCAGCCCGGGGGGGAATAGCAATCAGCCCCAGCATTTT
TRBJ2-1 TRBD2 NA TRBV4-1 CASSNPQRERGEQFF TGCGCCAGCAGCAATCCGCAGCGGGAGAGGGGTGAGCAGTTCTTC
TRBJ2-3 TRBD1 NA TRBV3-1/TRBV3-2 CASSQVWRWGQGLDTQYF TGTGCCAGCAGCCAAGTATGGAGGTGGGGACAGGGGTTAGATACGCAGTATTTT
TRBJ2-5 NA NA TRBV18 CASSPRDFTLVQYF TGTGCCAGCTCACCACGAGACTTCACCCTTGTCCAGTACTTC
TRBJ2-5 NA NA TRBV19 CASGGVQETQYF TGTGCCAGTGGCGGAGTTCAAGAGACCCAGTACTTC
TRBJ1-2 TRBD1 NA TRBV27 CASSLRQGGGYTF TGTGCCAGCAGTTTACGACAGGGGGGCGGCTACACCTTC
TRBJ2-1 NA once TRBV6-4 CASSDGTNSYNEQFF TGTGCCAGCAGTGATGGTACAAACTCCTACAATGAGCAGTTCTTC
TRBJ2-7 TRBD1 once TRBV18 CASSRAGDSSYEQYF TGTGCCAGCTCGCGAGCCGGGGACAGCTCCTACGAGCAGTACTTC
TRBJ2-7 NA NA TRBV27 CASSWGQRSYEQYF TGTGCCAGCAGTTGGGGACAACGGTCCTACGAGCAGTACTTC
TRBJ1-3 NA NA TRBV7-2 CASSLALRNSGNTIYF TGTGCCAGCAGCTTAGCGCTACGAAACTCTGGAAACACCATATATTTT
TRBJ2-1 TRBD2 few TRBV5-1 CASSLTGTSGRGEQFF TGCGCCAGCAGCTTGACGGGGACTAGCGGGAGAGGTGAGCAGTTCTTC
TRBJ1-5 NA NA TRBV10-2 CASNTQGSPPQHF TGCGCCAGCAACACACAGGGTAGTCCGCCCCAGCATTTT
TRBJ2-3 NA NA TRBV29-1 CSVERGITDTQYF TGCAGCGTTGAACGCGGTATCACAGATACGCAGTATTTT
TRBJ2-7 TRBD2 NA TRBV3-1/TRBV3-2 CASSQGYSWGGSTYEQYF TGTGCCAGCAGCCAAGGATATTCTTGGGGCGGGAGTACCTACGAGCAGTACTTC
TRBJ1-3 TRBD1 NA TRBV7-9 CASSLITGQSGNTIYF TGTGCCAGCAGCTTGATTACGGGACAGTCTGGAAACACCATATATTTT
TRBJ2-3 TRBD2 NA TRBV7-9 CASSPGLAGGIGSDTQYF TGTGCCAGCAGCCCGGGACTAGCGGGAGGGATTGGGTCAGATACGCAGTATTTT
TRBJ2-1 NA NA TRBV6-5 CASSRANLYNEQFF TGTGCCAGCAGCAGGGCGAATTTGTACAATGAGCAGTTCTTC
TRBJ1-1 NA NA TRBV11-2 CASSLTVNTEAFF TGTGCCAGCAGCTTAACAGTGAACACTGAAGCTTTCTTT
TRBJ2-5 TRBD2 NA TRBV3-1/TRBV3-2 CASSLQREQVETQYF TGTGCCAGCAGCCTCCAGCGGGAGCAAGTTGAGACCCAGTACTTC
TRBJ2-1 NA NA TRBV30 CAWSGQHNEQFF TGTGCCTGGAGTGGACAGCACAATGAGCAGTTCTTC
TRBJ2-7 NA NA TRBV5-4 CASSSTSSYEQYF TGTGCCAGCAGCTCGACTAGTTCCTACGAGCAGTACTTC
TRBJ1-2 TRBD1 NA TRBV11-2 CASSSLNRGRYGYTF TGTGCCAGCAGCTCATTAAACAGGGGCCGCTATGGCTACACCTTC
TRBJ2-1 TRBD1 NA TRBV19 CASQNRGPNEQFF TGTGCCAGTCAAAACAGGGGGCCGAATGAGCAGTTCTTC
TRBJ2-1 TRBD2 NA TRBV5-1 CASSLTPSGSSYNEQFF TGCGCCAGCAGCTTAACCCCTAGCGGAAGCTCCTACAATGAGCAGTTCTTC
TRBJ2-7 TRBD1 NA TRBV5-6 CASSYRDRDEQYF TGTGCCAGCAGTTACCGGGACAGAGACGAGCAGTACTTC
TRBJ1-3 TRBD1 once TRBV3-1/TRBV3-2 CASGDRLSGNTIYF TGTGCCAGCGGGGACAGACTCTCTGGAAACACCATATATTTT
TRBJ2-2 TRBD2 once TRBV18 CASSPGSGSSVELFF TGTGCCAGCTCACCAGGTAGCGGGAGTTCGGTGGAGCTGTTTTTT
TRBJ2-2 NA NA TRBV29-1 CSVAGLRQKDTGELFF TGCAGCGTTGCAGGGCTGAGGCAAAAAGACACCGGGGAGCTGTTTTTT
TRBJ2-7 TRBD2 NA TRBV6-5 CASSYSNVAGVAEQYF TGTGCCAGCAGTTACTCGAACGTGGCGGGAGTTGCCGAGCAGTACTTC
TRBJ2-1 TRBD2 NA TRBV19 CASRIAGRPSSYNEQFF TGTGCCAGTAGAATAGCGGGTAGACCTAGCTCCTACAATGAGCAGTTCTTC
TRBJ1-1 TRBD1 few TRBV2 CASSKGTGSEGNTEAFF TGTGCCAGCAGCAAGGGGACAGGGAGTGAGGGGAACACTGAAGCTTTCTTT
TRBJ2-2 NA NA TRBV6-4 CASSNGGPGELFF TGTGCCAGCAGTAACGGCGGCCCCGGGGAGCTGTTTTTT
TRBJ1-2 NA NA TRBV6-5 CASRWVGTKNGYTF TGTGCCAGCCGATGGGTCGGGACTAAGAACGGCTACACCTTC
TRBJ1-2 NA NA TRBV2 CASSEAHRAYGYTF TGTGCCAGCAGTGAAGCCCACAGGGCCTATGGCTACACCTTC
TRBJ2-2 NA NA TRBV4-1 CASSVRGYGGELFF TGCGCCAGCAGTGTCAGGGGATATGGCGGGGAGCTGTTTTTT
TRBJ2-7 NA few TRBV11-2 CASRGARGLLSSYEQYF TGTGCCAGCAGGGGAGCCCGAGGCCTTCTGAGCTCCTACGAGCAGTACTTC
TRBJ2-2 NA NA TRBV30 CAWSVGFSSLSGGELFF TGTGCCTGGAGTGTAGGTTTTAGCAGTCTTTCGGGCGGGGAGCTGTTTTTT